What follows are 23 T cell receptor beta chains derived from one specimen sequenced in a study of blood T cell repertoires in COVID-19. This table comes from immunoSEQ multiplex PCR, and its TCRdb copy is limited to in-frame clones, with some not included. This sample has about 260,000 clones, with around nine tenths found just once. The sequenced sample was peripheral blood. The receptors derive from a woman aged 25-40 years with COVID-19, enrolled during active disease.

The CDR3 coding sequence is TGTGCCAGCAGTTTGGCCCCGGGGGGGACCCAGTACTTC. It yields the protein CASSLAPGGTQYF. The chain combines TRBV28 with TRBJ2-5; TRBD2 matches 7 bases. Germline trimming cut 3 bases from V and 7 bases from J; bases unmatched to any gene: 5. This CDR3 spans 13 amino acids. The germline V gene encodes CDR1 MDHEN and CDR2 SYDVKM.

A single count supports this clone. The chain is built from TRBV10-3 and TRBJ1-5, with TRBD1 matching over 8 bases. J lost 7 bases, V lost 3 bases, and 11 bases had no gene match. This CDR3 is 16 amino acids long. Per the germline V gene, CDR1 is ENHRY and CDR2 is SYGVKD. CDR3 coding DNA: TGTGCCATCAGTGATGATTCGGACAGGGCTGGGCAGCCCCAGCATTTT. Translated, it gives CAISDDSDRAGQPQHF.

The chain recombines TRBV18 with TRBJ2-7, with 7 bases that match TRBD1. This CDR3 is built from 14 residues. J lost 6 bases, V lost 2 bases, and 7 bases had no gene match. Germline loops: CDR1 KGHSH, CDR2 LQKENI. Here the CDR3 reads CASSPAGQAGEQYF. The CDR3 DNA is TGTGCCAGCTCACCAGCAGGACAGGCGGGCGAGCAGTACTTC.

The rearrangement uses TRBV5-4 and TRBJ2-3, with 10 bases identical to TRBD2. The CDR3 has 15 residues. Germline-derived CDR1 and CDR2 are SGHNT and YYREEE (reference sequence). V was clipped by 3 bases and J by 5 bases; unmatched bases: 6. The DNA for the CDR3 is TGTGCCAGCAGCTCCACTAGCGGGATGGGAGATACGCAGTATTTT. It codes for CASSSTSGMGDTQYF. The variable domain in full, completed from reference TRBV5-4 and TRBJ2-3, reads ETGVTQSPTHLIKTRGQQVTLRCSSQSGHNTVSWYQQALGQGPQFIFQYYREEENGRGNFPPRFSGLQFPNYSSELNVNALELDDSALYLCASSSTSGMGDTQYFGPGTRLTVL.

The chain is built from TRBV6-6 and TRBJ2-3; 11 bases agree with TRBD2. This CDR3 spans 16 amino acids. With V trimmed by 4 bases and J by 1 base, 4 bases remained unmatched. Germline lookup yields CDR1 MNHNY and CDR2 SVGAGI (reference sequence). The CDR3 sequence is CASSSLAGGRTDTQYF. The CDR3 DNA reads as TGTGCCAGCAGTTCCCTAGCGGGAGGACGCACAGATACGCAGTATTTT.

This chain joins TRBV4-3 and TRBJ2-3, with TRBD2 as a possible D gene (5 bases). The germline V gene has CDR1 LGHNA and CDR2 YSLEER. The germline V and J ends were trimmed by 1 base and 5 bases, with 10 bases remaining between them. The CDR3 length is 14 residues. CDR3 amino acids: CASSQGRAGDTQYF. The CDR3 bases are TGCGCCAGCAGCCAAGGGCGGGCTGGAGATACGCAGTATTTT.

The rearrangement joins TRBV5-1 to TRBJ2-1; the D gene is possibly TRBD2 (5 bases). V was trimmed by 3 bases and J by 5 bases, leaving 9 bases between them. The CDR3 covers 13 residues. Germline loops: CDR1 SGHRS, CDR2 YFSETQ. The CDR3 here is CASSSGMDNEQFF. The DNA for the CDR3 is TGCGCCAGCAGCTCCGGGATGGACAATGAGCAGTTCTTC.

The chain employs TRBV29-1 and TRBJ1-2; 7 nucleotides align to TRBD1. J gave up 5 bases and V 5 bases, and 2 bases lay outside the gene matches. The CDR3 consists of 11 residues. Germline V CDR1 and CDR2: SQVTM, ANQGSEA. The CDR3 reads CSVRTGYGYTF. The CDR3 bases are TGCAGCGTTAGGACAGGTTATGGCTACACCTTC.

This clone was detected only a few times. This chain uses TRBV7-9 with TRBJ2-1; 11 bases are shared with TRBD2. The CDR3 sequence is 16 residues long. V was pared by 3 bases and J by 7 bases, with 8 bases of the junction left unmatched. CDR1 is SEHNR and CDR2 is FQNEAQ in the germline V gene (reference sequence). The CDR3 loop is CASSFILAGGMNEQFF. The CDR3 DNA reads TGTGCCAGCAGCTTTATTCTAGCGGGAGGAATGAATGAGCAGTTCTTC.

V gene TRBV27 combines with J gene TRBJ2-7, with TRBD1 matching over 7 bases. Germline trimming cut 6 bases from V and 9 bases from J; bases unmatched to any gene: 5. CDR3 size: 11 residues. Germline V CDR1 and CDR2: MNHEY, SMNVEV (reference sequence). CDR3 sequence (DNA): TGTGCCAGCAGACCAGGGGGTGGGCAGTACTTC. The encoded protein is CASRPGGGQYF.

V and J are TRBV9 and TRBJ1-6, with D tentatively TRBD1 (5 bases). The CDR3 runs 14 residues. Germline CDR1 SGDLS, CDR2 YYNGEE. Trimming stripped 3 bases from V and 10 bases from J, with 14 bases between. The CDR3 loop reads CASSGVDSSSPLHF. The CDR3, as DNA: TGTGCCAGCAGCGGCGTCGACAGCAGCTCACCCCTCCACTTT.

V and J are TRBV5-5 and TRBJ2-1; D ambiguous. The germline V and J ends were trimmed by 3 bases and 8 bases, with 21 bases remaining between them. Per germline, CDR1 SGHKS and CDR2 YYEKEE (reference sequence). This CDR3 has 16 residues. The DNA for the CDR3 is TGTGCCAGCAGCTCACCCCGCGGATTACGGTCGGATGAGCAGTTCTTC. Translated: CASSSPRGLRSDEQFF.

The chain uses TRBV28 and TRBJ1-1; D may be TRBD1 (5 bases). This CDR3 has 16 residues. Germline values: CDR1 MDHEN, CDR2 SYDVKM. The V end lost 3 bases, the J end lost 0 bases, and 14 bases lay between the germline ends. CDR3 bases: TGTGCCAGCAGTTTGCCTCAGGGAAGCCTGAACACTGAAGCTTTCTTT. Translated: CASSLPQGSLNTEAFF.

The chain couples TRBV29-1 to TRBJ1-2, with 7 bases lining up with TRBD1. V dropped 2 bases and J dropped 8; count of bases not matched to a gene: 8. Germline V gene data show CDR1 as SQVTM and CDR2 as ANQGSEA. The CDR3 loop spans 13 amino acids. This CDR3 is CSVEKATGTGYTF. The CDR3 bases are TGCAGCGTTGAAAAGGCGACAGGGACCGGCTACACCTTC.

The chain recombines TRBV6-2 or TRBV6-3 with TRBJ1-1, with D uncertain. Between the trimmed V and J ends, which lost 2 bases and 1 base, there was a span of 8 bases. Germline values: CDR1 MNHEY, CDR2 SVGEGT. The CDR3 length is 14 residues. The CDR3 DNA reads as TGTGCCAGCAGTTACGGGGAGGCGAACACTGAAGCTTTCTTT. It is translated as CASSYGEANTEAFF.

The chain carries TRBV7-9 and TRBJ2-1; D is uncertain. CDR3 length equals 13 residues. CDR1 is SEHNR, CDR2 FQNEAQ, per germline (reference sequence). V dropped 0 bases and J dropped 8 bases, with 8 bases sitting between them. CDR3 sequence (DNA): TGTGCCAGCAGCTTAGCAGTTAGTGATGAGCAGTTCTTC. This gives the protein CASSLAVSDEQFF.

The chain couples TRBV10-3 to TRBJ2-1, with TRBD1 matching 9 bases. CDR3 length: 19 amino acids. J lost 3 bases, V lost 0 bases, and 12 bases had no gene match. Germline lookup yields CDR1 ENHRY and CDR2 SYGVKD. The CDR3: CAISESKRGQGVGYNEQFF. In nucleotides, the CDR3 is TGTGCCATCAGTGAGTCGAAAAGGGGACAGGGAGTAGGCTACAATGAGCAGTTCTTC.

V and J are TRBV28 and TRBJ2-2; 7 bases fit TRBD2. With V trimmed by 6 bases and J by 4 bases, 5 bases remained unmatched. The CDR3 totals 14 residues. Germline CDR1 MDHEN, CDR2 SYDVKM. Here the CDR3 reads CASRGGGITGELFF. CDR3 in DNA: TGTGCCAGCAGGGGGGGAGGGATCACCGGGGAGCTGTTTTTT.

CDR3 coding DNA: TGTGCCTGGACAGGCGGGAGTACTGAAGCTTTCTTT. The encoded protein is CAWTGGSTEAFF. The rearrangement joins TRBV30 to TRBJ1-1; D unresolved. Germline CDR1 GTSNPN, CDR2 SVGIG (reference sequence). This CDR3 has 12 amino acids. V lost 4 bases, J lost 5 bases, and 11 bases lay in between.

The chain employs TRBV7-8 and TRBJ2-7, with D uncertain. Trimming took off 1 base at V and 1 base at J, with 8 bases between the two ends. Germline CDR1 SGHVS, CDR2 FQNEAQ. The CDR3 spans 14 residues. CDR3 protein: CASSLGSGSYEQYF. The DNA of the CDR3 is TGTGCCAGCAGCTTAGGGTCAGGATCCTACGAGCAGTACTTC.

This clone has a single count. The same CDR3 is also encoded by other DNA sequences in this sample. The V call is TRBV19, the J call TRBJ2-7, with TRBD2 matching over 13 bases. Germline-derived CDR1 and CDR2 are LNHDA and SQIVND (reference sequence). The ends lost 6 bases at V and 4 bases at J; junction bases unmatched: 6. The CDR3 covers 15 residues. In DNA form, the CDR3 reads TGTGCCAGTAGCCCCGGACTAGCGGGAGCATACGAGCAGTACTTC. This sequence encodes CASSPGLAGAYEQYF.

V gene TRBV7-2 combines with J gene TRBJ2-7, with 8 bases matching TRBD2. Germline loops: CDR1 SGHTA, CDR2 FQGNSA. CDR3 length: 14 amino acids. V dropped 5 bases and J dropped 0; count of bases not matched to a gene: 3. CDR3 nucleotide sequence: TGTGCCAGCAGCCGGGGGGGAAGCTCCTACGAGCAGTACTTC. Its translation is CASSRGGSSYEQYF.

This sequence joins TRBV2 and TRBJ2-7; the D gene is possibly TRBD2 (6 bases). CDR3 size: 15 residues. Trimming pared 3 bases from V and 4 bases from J, leaving 16 bases between. Germline V gene lookup returns CDR1 SNHLY and CDR2 FYNNEI. The CDR3 reads CASSEDGLGGYEQYF. CDR3 in DNA: TGTGCCAGCAGTGAGGACGGCTTGGGGGGATACGAGCAGTACTTC. Filled out from reference TRBV2 and TRBJ2-7, the complete variable domain reads EPEVTQTPSHQVTQMGQEVILRCVPISNHLYFYWYRQILGQKVEFLVSFYNNEISEKSEIFDDQFSVERPDGSNFTLKIRSTKLEDSAMYFCASSEDGLGGYEQYFGPGTRLTVT.